A selection of T cell receptor beta chains follows, all from one sample in a study of blood T cells in healthy people across ages. MiXCR, applied by TCRdb to the 5' RACE reads, yields one record per CDR3 protein. The table lists 1.5 million to 2 million distinct CDR3 sequences, 25% to 30% of them singletons. Sequenced material: blood. All receptors come from a woman aged 30 to 39 in good health. The CDR3 runs from the conserved cysteine through the conserved F or W. The D gene is left open where the match is weak. A clone size is listed for some rows: how often the clone was seen (once, few, many), or a class if it is expanded.

v_gene: TRBV11-3
abundance: .
j_gene: TRBJ2-7
len: 15
d_gene: TRBD1
CDR3aa: CASSLGTGSIYEQYF
CDR3nt: TGTGCCAGCAGCCTGGGGACAGGGAGCATCTACGAGCAGTACTTC

v_gene: TRBV5-1
abundance: many
j_gene: TRBJ1-2
len: 12
d_gene: .
CDR3aa: CASRSSSYGYTF
CDR3nt: TGCGCCAGCAGGTCCAGTAGCTATGGCTACACCTTC

v_gene: TRBV6-1
abundance: .
j_gene: TRBJ2-7
len: 14
d_gene: TRBD1
CDR3aa: CASRARGQRYEQYF
CDR3nt: TGTGCCAGCAGAGCCAGGGGGCAGCGCTACGAGCAGTACTTC

v_gene: TRBV20-1
abundance: .
j_gene: TRBJ2-1
len: 19
d_gene: TRBD2
CDR3aa: CSARAPRGRERSSYNEQFF
CDR3nt: TGCAGTGCTAGAGCTCCTCGCGGGCGGGAGCGAAGCTCCTACAATGAGCAGTTCTTC

v_gene: TRBV12-3/TRBV12-4
abundance: .
j_gene: TRBJ2-7
len: 14
d_gene: TRBD2
CDR3aa: CASKLSGGSYEQYF
CDR3nt: TGTGCCAGCAAACTTAGCGGGGGTTCCTACGAGCAGTACTTC

v_gene: TRBV6-2/TRBV6-3
abundance: many
j_gene: TRBJ2-1
len: 11
d_gene: TRBD2
CDR3aa: CASGGFNEQFF
CDR3nt: TGCGCCAGCGGGGGTTTCAATGAGCAGTTCTTC

v_gene: TRBV12-3/TRBV12-4
abundance: few
j_gene: TRBJ1-1
len: 15
d_gene: .
CDR3aa: CASSFFGQMNTEAFF
CDR3nt: TGTGCCAGCAGTTTTTTCGGACAGATGAACACTGAAGCTTTCTTT

v_gene: TRBV5-1
abundance: few
j_gene: TRBJ2-1
len: 17
d_gene: .
CDR3aa: CASSLWAPRGAYNEQFF
CDR3nt: TGCGCCAGCAGCTTGTGGGCGCCCAGGGGGGCCTACAATGAGCAGTTCTTC

v_gene: TRBV24-1
abundance: .
j_gene: TRBJ2-2
len: 18
d_gene: .
CDR3aa: CATLWGARKSTNTGELFF
CDR3nt: TGTGCCACCTTATGGGGGGCCCGTAAGTCGACGAACACCGGGGAGCTGTTTTTT

v_gene: TRBV5-1
abundance: .
j_gene: TRBJ1-2
len: 13
d_gene: .
CDR3aa: CASSLDPVNDYTF
CDR3nt: TGCGCCAGCAGCTTGGACCCAGTCAATGACTACACCTTC

v_gene: TRBV12-3/TRBV12-4
abundance: many
j_gene: TRBJ2-7
len: 13
d_gene: .
CDR3aa: CASSFMVAYEQYF
CDR3nt: TGTGCCAGCAGTTTTATGGTGGCCTACGAGCAGTACTTC

v_gene: TRBV5-1
abundance: many
j_gene: TRBJ1-2
len: 14
d_gene: .
CDR3aa: CASSLGDGYDGYTF
CDR3nt: TGCGCCAGCAGCCTGGGAGATGGCTACGATGGCTACACCTTC

v_gene: TRBV27
abundance: .
j_gene: TRBJ2-7
len: 15
d_gene: .
CDR3aa: CASSFRGGVSYEQYF
CDR3nt: TGTGCCAGCAGTTTCCGAGGTGGAGTCTCCTACGAGCAGTACTTC

v_gene: TRBV30
abundance: few
j_gene: TRBJ1-2
len: 13
d_gene: TRBD1
CDR3aa: CAHTTGGSYGYTF
CDR3nt: TGTGCCCATACCACAGGGGGCTCTTATGGCTACACCTTC

v_gene: TRBV6-1
abundance: .
j_gene: TRBJ1-6
len: 18
d_gene: TRBD1
CDR3aa: CASSARGTGQGSNSPLHF
CDR3nt: TGTGCCAGCAGTGCCAGAGGGACAGGGCAAGGGAGTAATTCACCCCTCCACTTT

v_gene: TRBV12-3/TRBV12-4
abundance: few
j_gene: TRBJ2-3
len: 12
d_gene: .
CDR3aa: CASSLSADMQYF
CDR3nt: TGTGCCAGCAGTTTAAGCGCGGATATGCAGTATTTT

v_gene: TRBV24-1
abundance: .
j_gene: TRBJ2-7
len: 12
d_gene: .
CDR3aa: CATIMDGYEQYF
CDR3nt: TGTGCCACCATAATGGACGGCTACGAGCAGTACTTC

v_gene: TRBV6-2/TRBV6-3
abundance: .
j_gene: TRBJ1-1
len: 14
d_gene: .
CDR3aa: CASSTRGRTTEAFF
CDR3nt: TGTGCCAGCAGTACGAGGGGGAGGACCACTGAAGCTTTCTTT

v_gene: TRBV12-5
abundance: .
j_gene: TRBJ2-1
len: 14
d_gene: .
CDR3aa: CASGKGHPGDEQFF
CDR3nt: TGTGCTAGCGGGAAGGGACACCCTGGCGATGAGCAGTTCTTC

v_gene: TRBV6-5
abundance: few
j_gene: TRBJ1-2
len: 15
d_gene: .
CDR3aa: CASSPETGVLYGYTF
CDR3nt: TGTGCCAGCAGTCCCGAGACAGGTGTCTTGTATGGCTACACCTTC

v_gene: TRBV20-1
abundance: few
j_gene: TRBJ2-6
len: 16
d_gene: .
CDR3aa: CSARPLGGAGANVLTF
CDR3nt: TGCAGTGCTAGACCCCTGGGGGGCGCTGGGGCCAACGTCCTGACTTTC

v_gene: TRBV27
abundance: .
j_gene: TRBJ2-5
len: 13
d_gene: TRBD1
CDR3aa: CAIADRVMSTQYF
CDR3nt: TGTGCCATCGCAGACAGGGTAATGTCGACCCAGTACTTC

v_gene: TRBV7-2
abundance: .
j_gene: TRBJ2-3
len: 19
d_gene: TRBD2
CDR3aa: CASSFNPLAGVSLRDTQYF
CDR3nt: TGTGCCAGCAGCTTCAATCCCTTAGCGGGAGTTTCCCTCCGGGATACGCAGTATTTT

v_gene: TRBV7-9
abundance: many
j_gene: TRBJ2-5
len: 18
d_gene: .
CDR3aa: CASSSLGTMTGGRETQYF
CDR3nt: TGTGCCAGCAGCTCCCTCGGGACCATGACAGGCGGAAGGGAGACCCAGTACTTC

v_gene: TRBV6-5
abundance: many
j_gene: TRBJ2-7
len: 15
d_gene: TRBD2
CDR3aa: CASSSHTSGKYEQYF
CDR3nt: TGTGCCAGCAGTTCCCACACTAGCGGTAAATACGAGCAGTACTTC

v_gene: TRBV20-1
abundance: many
j_gene: TRBJ2-7
len: 13
d_gene: .
CDR3aa: CSAWRGRVHEQYF
CDR3nt: TGCAGTGCGTGGAGGGGGCGAGTCCACGAGCAGTACTTC

v_gene: TRBV10-2
abundance: few
j_gene: TRBJ1-6
len: 14
d_gene: .
CDR3aa: CASSRPGGNSPLHF
CDR3nt: TGCGCCAGCAGCAGGCCGGGGGGTAATTCACCCCTCCACTTT

v_gene: TRBV19
abundance: few
j_gene: TRBJ2-1
len: 13
d_gene: .
CDR3aa: CASSIGPANEQFF
CDR3nt: TGTGCCAGTAGTATAGGACCGGCCAATGAGCAGTTCTTC

v_gene: TRBV12-3/TRBV12-4
abundance: few
j_gene: TRBJ2-1
len: 15
d_gene: TRBD2
CDR3aa: CASSLETSGRDEQFF
CDR3nt: TGTGCCAGCAGTTTAGAGACTAGCGGGAGGGATGAGCAGTTCTTC

v_gene: TRBV28
abundance: .
j_gene: TRBJ2-7
len: 14
d_gene: TRBD2
CDR3aa: CASSPSGGASEQYF
CDR3nt: TGTGCCAGCAGTCCCAGCGGGGGGGCCTCCGAGCAGTACTTC

v_gene: TRBV3-1
abundance: few
j_gene: TRBJ2-5
len: 13
d_gene: .
CDR3aa: CASSHQRRAEQYF
CDR3nt: TGTGCCAGCAGCCACCAACGACGGGCTGAGCAGTACTTC

v_gene: TRBV4-1
abundance: .
j_gene: TRBJ2-7
len: 16
d_gene: .
CDR3aa: CASGQDWGKGSYEQYF
CDR3nt: TGCGCCAGCGGCCAAGACTGGGGTAAGGGCTCCTACGAGCAGTACTTC

v_gene: TRBV12-3/TRBV12-4
abundance: few
j_gene: TRBJ2-2
len: 17
d_gene: TRBD1
CDR3aa: CASAGPGTGLSGGELFF
CDR3nt: TGTGCCAGCGCCGGCCCCGGGACAGGGCTTTCGGGCGGGGAGCTGTTTTTT

v_gene: TRBV7-9
abundance: once
j_gene: TRBJ2-7
len: 13
d_gene: .
CDR3aa: CASSHHGGYEQYF
CDR3nt: TGTGCCAGCAGCCACCATGGCGGTTACGAGCAGTACTTC

v_gene: TRBV3-1
abundance: .
j_gene: TRBJ2-3
len: 19
d_gene: TRBD2
CDR3aa: CASSQERAGPIYSTDTQYF
CDR3nt: TGTGCCAGCAGCCAAGAACGAGCGGGGCCTATATATAGCACAGATACGCAGTATTTT

v_gene: TRBV30
abundance: .
j_gene: TRBJ2-7
len: 14
d_gene: TRBD1
CDR3aa: CAWSAGTGYYEQYF
CDR3nt: TGTGCCTGGAGTGCGGGGACAGGGTACTACGAGCAGTACTTC

v_gene: TRBV6-2/TRBV6-3
abundance: .
j_gene: TRBJ1-2
len: 14
d_gene: TRBD1
CDR3aa: CASSSAGQSYGYTF
CDR3nt: TGTGCCAGCAGTTCAGCGGGACAGAGCTATGGCTACACCTTC

v_gene: TRBV6-1
abundance: many
j_gene: TRBJ2-7
len: 12
d_gene: .
CDR3aa: CASMGSTYEQYF
CDR3nt: TGTGCCAGCATGGGGTCCACCTACGAGCAGTACTTC

v_gene: TRBV3-1
abundance: .
j_gene: TRBJ2-1
len: 15
d_gene: .
CDR3aa: CASSVRLGLSYEQFF
CDR3nt: TGTGCCAGCAGCGTTCGACTCGGACTTTCCTACGAGCAGTTCTTC

v_gene: TRBV20-1
abundance: few
j_gene: TRBJ1-1
len: 12
d_gene: .
CDR3aa: CSARRQGTEAFF
CDR3nt: TGCAGTGCTAGAAGGCAAGGCACTGAAGCTTTCTTT

v_gene: TRBV18
abundance: once
j_gene: TRBJ1-1
len: 14
d_gene: .
CDR3aa: CASSPPLVGQGAFF
CDR3nt: TGTGCCAGCTCACCACCGTTGGTCGGGCAGGGAGCTTTCTTT

v_gene: TRBV12-3/TRBV12-4
abundance: few
j_gene: TRBJ2-1
len: 14
d_gene: TRBD1
CDR3aa: CASLAGDSDNEQFF
CDR3nt: TGTGCCAGCCTCGCCGGGGACAGCGACAATGAGCAGTTCTTC

v_gene: TRBV6-1
abundance: .
j_gene: TRBJ2-4
len: 15
d_gene: .
CDR3aa: CASSEGLARGRIQYF
CDR3nt: TGTGCCAGCAGTGAAGGATTGGCTCGAGGTCGCATTCAGTACTTC

v_gene: TRBV27
abundance: .
j_gene: TRBJ1-3
len: 13
d_gene: .
CDR3aa: CASSLNGENTIYF
CDR3nt: TGTGCCAGCAGTTTAAACGGTGAAAACACCATATATTTT

v_gene: TRBV12-3/TRBV12-4
abundance: few
j_gene: TRBJ1-1
len: 14
d_gene: TRBD1
CDR3aa: CASTTGALNTEAFF
CDR3nt: TGTGCCAGCACAACAGGGGCGTTGAACACTGAAGCTTTCTTT

v_gene: TRBV5-1
abundance: .
j_gene: TRBJ1-1
len: 16
d_gene: .
CDR3aa: CASSLDGRAANTEAFF
CDR3nt: TGCGCCAGCAGCTTGGATGGTAGGGCAGCGAACACTGAAGCTTTCTTT

v_gene: TRBV19
abundance: few
j_gene: TRBJ2-5
len: 16
d_gene: .
CDR3aa: CASSTPGGGRQETQYF
CDR3nt: TGTGCCAGTAGTACGCCGGGGGGCGGTCGGCAAGAGACCCAGTACTTC

v_gene: TRBV4-1
abundance: once
j_gene: TRBJ2-3
len: 15
d_gene: .
CDR3aa: CAGSQGLSGTDTQYF
CDR3nt: TGCGCCGGCAGCCAAGGCCTGTCAGGGACAGATACGCAGTATTTT

v_gene: TRBV29-1
abundance: many
j_gene: TRBJ1-2
len: 12
d_gene: .
CDR3aa: CSVQGPTGGYTF
CDR3nt: TGCAGCGTTCAAGGGCCAACCGGAGGCTACACCTTC

v_gene: TRBV12-3/TRBV12-4
abundance: .
j_gene: TRBJ2-7
len: 15
d_gene: TRBD1
CDR3aa: CASSSPGQVTYEQYF
CDR3nt: TGTGCCAGCAGTTCTCCGGGACAGGTTACCTACGAGCAGTACTTC

v_gene: TRBV12-3/TRBV12-4
abundance: .
j_gene: TRBJ2-7
len: 14
d_gene: TRBD2
CDR3aa: CASKDGPGGSEQYF
CDR3nt: TGTGCCAGCAAGGATGGACCGGGGGGGAGCGAGCAGTACTTC

v_gene: TRBV7-6
abundance: .
j_gene: TRBJ1-5
len: 14
d_gene: TRBD1
CDR3aa: CASSPSTGGQPQHF
CDR3nt: TGTGCCAGCAGCCCTTCTACAGGGGGCCAGCCCCAGCATTTT

v_gene: TRBV18
abundance: .
j_gene: TRBJ2-5
len: 15
d_gene: .
CDR3aa: CASSPIQGRGETQYF
CDR3nt: TGTGCCAGCTCACCAATCCAGGGCAGGGGAGAGACCCAGTACTTC